This T cell receptor (beta chain) was recovered during a study of Ad26.COV2.S vaccination and SARS-CoV-2 variants. Treatment denoted: around 19 received Ad26.COV2.S at low or high dose, single or two shots; about five received placebo; per-sample allocation not given. Specimens were obtained on day 63 following the first vaccine or placebo injection. Produced via immunoSEQ multiplex PCR; TCRdb's table is partial and in-frame only. The sample comprises hundreds of thousands of clones, 83% of which are singletons, and around 7.4% rests with the top ten. The length of the CDR3 is 16 residues. Germline V CDR1 and CDR2: SGHRS, YFSETQ. V was clipped by 4 bases and J by 3 bases; unmatched bases: 9.

This TCR derives from a person aged 18 to 59 who received the Ad26.COV2.S COVID-19 vaccine or a placebo. The chain has TRBV5-1 and TRBJ1-4; TRBD1 aligns across 7 bases. Here the sequenced sample was peripheral blood, taken in a trial of Ad26.COV2.S vaccine versus placebo. The DNA for the CDR3 is TGCGCCAGCAGCCGACAGGGCTCTGAATCTAATGAAAAACTGTTTTTT. It encodes CASSRQGSESNEKLFF.